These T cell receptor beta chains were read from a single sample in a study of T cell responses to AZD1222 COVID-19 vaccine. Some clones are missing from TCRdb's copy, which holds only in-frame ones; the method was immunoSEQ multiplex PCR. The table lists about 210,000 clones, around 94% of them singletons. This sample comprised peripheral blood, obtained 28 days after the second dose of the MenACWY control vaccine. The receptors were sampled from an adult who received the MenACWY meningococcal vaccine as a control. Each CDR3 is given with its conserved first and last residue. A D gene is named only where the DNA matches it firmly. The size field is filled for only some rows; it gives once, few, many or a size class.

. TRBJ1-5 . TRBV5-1 TGCGCCAGTTATAGTGGGGAAGCAGGACAGCCCCAGCATTTT CASYSGEAGQPQHF
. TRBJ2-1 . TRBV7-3 TGTGCCAGCAGCCGGGGATTACCCTACAATGAGCAGTTCTTC CASSRGLPYNEQFF
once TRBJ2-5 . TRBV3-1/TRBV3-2 TGTGCCAGCAGCCAACGGGGGACCCAGTACTTC CASSQRGTQYF
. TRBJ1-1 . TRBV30 TGTGCCTGGACACCTCAGAACACTGAAGCTTTCTTT CAWTPQNTEAFF
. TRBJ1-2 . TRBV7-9 TGTGCCAGCAGCTGGGCGGCAGCTAACTATGGCTACACCTTC CASSWAAANYGYTF
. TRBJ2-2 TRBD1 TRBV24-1 TGTGCCACCCGGGGACAGGGGGTGGCCGGGGAGCTGTTTTTT CATRGQGVAGELFF
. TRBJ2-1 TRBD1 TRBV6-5 TGTGCCAGCAGTTATCTGGGACAGGGGGTTGGCGATGAGCAGTTCTTC CASSYLGQGVGDEQFF
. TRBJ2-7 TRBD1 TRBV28 TGTGCCAGCAGCGAAGCAGGGACAGGGGAGGAGTACGAGCAGTACTTC CASSEAGTGEEYEQYF
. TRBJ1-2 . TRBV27 TGTGCCAGCAGTTTGAGGGGTGTTGGCTACACCTTC CASSLRGVGYTF
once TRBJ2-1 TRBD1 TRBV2 TGTGCCAGCATTGGTCCGGGACAGTCCTCCTACAATGAGCAGTTCTTC CASIGPGQSSYNEQFF
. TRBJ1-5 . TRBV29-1 TGCAGCGTCCCCAAGGCCGTACAGGGCTTCAGGCAGCCCCAGCATTTT CSVPKAVQGFRQPQHF
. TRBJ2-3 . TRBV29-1 TGCAGCGAAAAGACGGTTACCACAGATACGCAGTATTTT CSEKTVTTDTQYF
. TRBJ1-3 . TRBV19 TGTGCCAGTAGCAACCTTATCTGGGAATCAGGAAACACCATATATTTT CASSNLIWESGNTIYF
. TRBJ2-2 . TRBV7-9 TGTGCCAGCAGCTTAGCGGGGACCGGGGAGCTGTTTTTT CASSLAGTGELFF
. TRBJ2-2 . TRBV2 TGTGCCAGCAGTTCGACAGGTTTCGGGGAGCTGTTTTTT CASSSTGFGELFF
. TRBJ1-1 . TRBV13 TGTGCCAGCAGCTTAGGAACCACAATGAACACTGAAGCTTTCTTT CASSLGTTMNTEAFF
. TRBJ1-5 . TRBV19 TGTGCCAGTAGTATAATCCAGGTTAGCAATCAGCCCCAGCATTTT CASSIIQVSNQPQHF
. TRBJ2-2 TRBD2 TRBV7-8 TGTGCCAGCAGCTTATTATCTGGACTAGCGGCGAACACCGGGGAGCTGTTTTTT CASSLLSGLAANTGELFF
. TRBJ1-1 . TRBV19 TGTGCCAGTAGTGCCCGGGTCACTGAAGCTTTCTTT CASSARVTEAFF
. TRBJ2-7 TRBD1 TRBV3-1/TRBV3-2 TGTGCCAGCAGCCAAATACACTCTCCGAGGGGGACAGAAAACTACGAGCAGTACTTC CASSQIHSPRGTENYEQYF
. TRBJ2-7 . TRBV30 TGTGCCTGGAGTGTACGAGGGGGAGCCTACGAGCAGTACTTC CAWSVRGGAYEQYF
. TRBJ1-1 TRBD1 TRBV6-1 TGTGCCAGCAGTGGGGGACAGGGGGCGATCCGGAACACTGAAGCTTTCTTT CASSGGQGAIRNTEAFF
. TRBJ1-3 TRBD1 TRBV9 TGTGCCAGCAGCGGCTCGGGACAGGTTTTGTCTGGAAACACCATATATTTT CASSGSGQVLSGNTIYF
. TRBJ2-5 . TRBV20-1 TGCAGTGCTAGTAGGGGGCAAGAGACCCAGTACTTC CSASRGQETQYF
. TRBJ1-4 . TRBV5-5 TGTGCCAGCAGCTTGGATTCGAGACAGGATGAAAAACTGTTTTTT CASSLDSRQDEKLFF
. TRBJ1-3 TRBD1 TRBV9 TGTGCCAGCAGCGAGACAGGGACCTCTGGAAACACCATATATTTT CASSETGTSGNTIYF
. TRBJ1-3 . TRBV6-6 TGTGCCAGCAGTTACTCGTGGGCAGGCACTGGAAACACCATATATTTT CASSYSWAGTGNTIYF
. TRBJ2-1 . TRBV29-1 TGCAGCACCCCGGGACGGTCCTCTAATGAGCAGTTCTTC CSTPGRSSNEQFF
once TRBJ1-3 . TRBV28 TGTGCCAGCAGTTTGGCACGGGGAAACACCATATATTTT CASSLARGNTIYF
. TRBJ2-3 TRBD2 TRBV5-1 TGCGCCAGCAGCACCAGCGGGAGAGGGGGGCCGAGCACAGATACGCAGTATTTT CASSTSGRGGPSTDTQYF
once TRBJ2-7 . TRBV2 TGTGCCAGCGGGCGACCAGCCTACGAGCAGTACTTC CASGRPAYEQYF
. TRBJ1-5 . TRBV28 TGTGCCAGCAGACCACCGGGAAGGTGGGCCGGGGAGCCCCAGCATTTT CASRPPGRWAGEPQHF
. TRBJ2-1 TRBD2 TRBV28 TGTGCCAGCAGTCCGCGGGGGAGCGGGACCGACAATGAGCAGTTCTTC CASSPRGSGTDNEQFF
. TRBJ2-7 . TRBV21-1 TGTGCCAGCAGCAAAGCGGTACCCTACGAGCAGTACTTC CASSKAVPYEQYF
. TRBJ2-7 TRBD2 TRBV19 TGTGCCAGTAGTGATCCCGGGACTAGCGTCGTGGAGCAGTACTTC CASSDPGTSVVEQYF
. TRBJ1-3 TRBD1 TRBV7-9 TGTGCCAGCAGCTTATATACCGCCGGACAGGGATGGGGAAACACCATATATTTT CASSLYTAGQGWGNTIYF
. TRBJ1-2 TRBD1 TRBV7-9 TGTGCCAGCAGCCCTATTGCCCTGGACAGGGGATGGCATGGCTACACCTTC CASSPIALDRGWHGYTF
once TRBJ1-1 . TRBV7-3 TGTGCCAGCAGCTTAGGGGGGGCCGGCACTGAAGCTTTCTTT CASSLGGAGTEAFF
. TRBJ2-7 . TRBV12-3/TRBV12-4 TGTGCCAGCAGTTTTTGGTTGAACTACGAGCAGTACTTC CASSFWLNYEQYF
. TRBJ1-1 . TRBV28 TGTGCCAGCAGTTTGGGCGGCAGGGAGTTGACTGAAGCTTTCTTT CASSLGGRELTEAFF
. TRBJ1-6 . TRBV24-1 TGTGCCACCAGTGATTCTGGTAATTCACCCCTCCACTTT CATSDSGNSPLHF
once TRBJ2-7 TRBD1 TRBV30 TGTGCCTGGAGTGAACAGGGGCACTACGAGCAGTACTTC CAWSEQGHYEQYF
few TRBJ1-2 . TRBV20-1 TGCAGTGCTAGTCATCGGCGGCAAGATAACTATGGCTACACCTTC CSASHRRQDNYGYTF
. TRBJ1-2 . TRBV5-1 TGCGCCAGCAGCTTGCGCCCCAGGGTACGGGGCTATGGCTACACCTTC CASSLRPRVRGYGYTF